Listed here are 6 T cell receptor beta chains from one sample, sequenced in a study of T cell changes during pregnancy in multiple sclerosis (dated by TCRdb to about 2019). The library relied on the immunoSEQ multiplex PCR assay. The source is immuneACCESS, and TCRdb retained only in-frame sequences with V and J called. Part of the clones is not carried over; for the studies checked, unresolved V genes explain less than half of this, and the remainder is unexplained. The sample yields about 77,000 clones; about 91% were counted once. The ten largest account for approximately 2% of the sample. This sample comprised peripheral blood, obtained before pregnancy. The source is a female donor with multiple sclerosis, enrolled in a pregnancy study.

The CDR3 loop reads CASSLYRSSYNSPLHF. As DNA, the CDR3 is TGTGCCAGCAGTTTATATCGGTCCTCCTATAATTCACCCCTCCACTTT. J is TRBJ1-6 and V is TRBV28; D not certain. Trimming cost V 1 base and J 0 bases, with 7 bases left between them. Germline values: CDR1 MDHEN, CDR2 SYDVKM. The CDR3 length is 16 residues.

Relative to its sample, this clone is medium-sized. The chain has TRBV2 and TRBJ1-1; 8 nucleotides agree with TRBD1. Germline values: CDR1 SNHLY, CDR2 FYNNEI. The V and J ends lost 6 bases and 9 bases, in that order; junction bases with no gene match: 6. The CDR3 totals 12 residues. CDR3 DNA sequence: TGTGCCAGCAGGGGGACAGGATCCAAAGCTTTCTTT. It codes for CASRGTGSKAFF.

This chain connects TRBV9 to TRBJ2-3; no clear D. The CDR3 spans 14 residues. Trimming removed 1 base from V and 2 bases from J, with 8 bases in between. CDR1 SGDLS and CDR2 YYNGEE come from the germline V gene. The CDR3 DNA follows: TGTGCCAGCAGCGTAAGGAGCTACACAGATACGCAGTATTTT. Translated: CASSVRSYTDTQYF.

The chain uses TRBV6-1 and TRBJ1-1; 9 nucleotides align to TRBD1. This CDR3 region has 17 residues. CDR1 MNHNS and CDR2 SASEGT come from the germline V gene. V gave up 2 bases and J gave up 10 bases; unmatched junction bases: 17. CDR3 nucleotide sequence: TGTGCCAGCAGTGAATGGGACAGGGAGGGGATGGCACTGGGAGCTTTCTTT. Protein sequence: CASSEWDREGMALGAFF.

V is TRBV28 and J is TRBJ1-5, with TRBD1 matching 7 bases. The CDR3 totals 12 residues. V lost 7 bases to trimming and J lost 5 bases; unmatched junction nucleotides: 2. The germline CDR1 and CDR2 sequences are MDHEN and SYDVKM. In nucleotides, the CDR3 is TGTGCCAGCATTCAGGGGGATCAGCCCCAGCATTTT. Translating gives CASIQGDQPQHF.

The rearrangement uses TRBV18 and TRBJ2-7; maybe TRBD2 (5 bases). CDR1 is KGHSH and CDR2 is LQKENI in the germline V gene. This CDR3 contains 13 residues. V was cut by 3 bases and J by 3 bases, with 9 bases left in between. In DNA, the CDR3 is TGTGCCAGCTCACCTCAGAGGGTCTACGAGCAGTACTTC. Encoded protein: CASSPQRVYEQYF.